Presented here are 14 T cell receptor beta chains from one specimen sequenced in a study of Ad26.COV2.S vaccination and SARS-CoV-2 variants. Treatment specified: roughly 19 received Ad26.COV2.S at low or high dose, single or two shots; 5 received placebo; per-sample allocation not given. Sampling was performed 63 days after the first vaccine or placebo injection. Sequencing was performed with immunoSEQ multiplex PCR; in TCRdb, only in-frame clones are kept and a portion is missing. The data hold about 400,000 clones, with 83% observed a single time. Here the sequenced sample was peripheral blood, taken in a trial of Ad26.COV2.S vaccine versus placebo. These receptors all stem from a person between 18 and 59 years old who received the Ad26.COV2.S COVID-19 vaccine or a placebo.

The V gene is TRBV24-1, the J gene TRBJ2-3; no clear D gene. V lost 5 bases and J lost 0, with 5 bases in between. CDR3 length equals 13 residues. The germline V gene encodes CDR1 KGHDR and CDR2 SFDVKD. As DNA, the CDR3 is TGTGCCACCAGTGCGACTAGCACAGATACGCAGTATTTT. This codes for CATSATSTDTQYF.

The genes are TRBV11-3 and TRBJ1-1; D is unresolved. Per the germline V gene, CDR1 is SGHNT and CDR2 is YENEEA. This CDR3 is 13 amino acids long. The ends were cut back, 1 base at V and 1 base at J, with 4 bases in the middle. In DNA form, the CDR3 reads TGTGCCAGCAGCTTAGGGGAGAACACTGAAGCTTTCTTT. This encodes CASSLGENTEAFF.

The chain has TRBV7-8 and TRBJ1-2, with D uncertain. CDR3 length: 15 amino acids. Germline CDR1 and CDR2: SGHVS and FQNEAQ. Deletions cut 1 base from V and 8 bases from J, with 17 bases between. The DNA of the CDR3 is TGTGCCAGCAGCTTAGAACTGTCAGTGCCGTGGGGCTACACCTTC. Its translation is CASSLELSVPWGYTF. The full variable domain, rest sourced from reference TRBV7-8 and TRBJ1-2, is GAGVSQSPRYKVAKRGQDVALRCDPISGHVSLFWYQQALGQGPEFLTYFQNEAQLDKSGLPSDRFFAERPEGSVSTLKIQRTQQEDSAVYLCASSLELSVPWGYTFGSGTRLTVV.

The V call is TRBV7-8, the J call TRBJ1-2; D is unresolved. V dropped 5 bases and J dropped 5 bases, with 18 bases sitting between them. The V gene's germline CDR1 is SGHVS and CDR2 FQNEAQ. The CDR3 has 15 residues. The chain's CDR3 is CASSLTGSTHYGYTF. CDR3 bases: TGTGCCAGCAGCCTAACCGGGTCAACCCATTATGGCTACACCTTC.

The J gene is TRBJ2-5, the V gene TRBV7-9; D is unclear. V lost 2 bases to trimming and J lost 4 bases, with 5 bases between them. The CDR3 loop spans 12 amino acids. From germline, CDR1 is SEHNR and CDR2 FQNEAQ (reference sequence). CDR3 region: CASSLLPETQYF. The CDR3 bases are TGTGCCAGCAGCTTACTCCCAGAGACCCAGTACTTC.

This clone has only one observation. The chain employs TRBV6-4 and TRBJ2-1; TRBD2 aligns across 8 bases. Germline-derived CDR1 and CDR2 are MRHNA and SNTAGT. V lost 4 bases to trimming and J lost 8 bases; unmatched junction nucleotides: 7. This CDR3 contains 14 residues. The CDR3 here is CASSAKRGLDEQFF. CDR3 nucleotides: TGTGCCAGCAGTGCTAAGCGGGGGCTCGATGAGCAGTTCTTC.

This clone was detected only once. This CDR3 reads CASSRQAMKLGPYEQYF. Written as DNA, the CDR3 is TGCGCCAGCAGCCGCCAAGCCATGAAACTGGGGCCCTACGAGCAGTACTTC. The J gene is TRBJ2-7, the V gene TRBV4-3; TRBD1 might be the D (5 bases). Germline CDR1 LGHNA, CDR2 YSLEER. V was trimmed by 4 bases and J by 2 bases, leaving 21 bases between them. This CDR3 is built from 17 residues.

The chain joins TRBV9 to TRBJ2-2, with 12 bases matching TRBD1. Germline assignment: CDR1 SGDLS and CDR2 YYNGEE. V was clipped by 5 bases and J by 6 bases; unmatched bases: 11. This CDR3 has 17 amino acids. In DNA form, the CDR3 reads TGTGCCAGCAGACCGACCCCGGGACAGGGGGCGTCCGGGGAGCTGTTTTTT. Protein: CASRPTPGQGASGELFF.

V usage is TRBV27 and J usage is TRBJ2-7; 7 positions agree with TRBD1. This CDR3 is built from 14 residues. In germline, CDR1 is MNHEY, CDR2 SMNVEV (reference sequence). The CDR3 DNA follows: TGTGCCAGCAGTTCCCCGCTCGAACCGGGACAGACAAATGTC. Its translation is CASSSPLEPGQTNV.

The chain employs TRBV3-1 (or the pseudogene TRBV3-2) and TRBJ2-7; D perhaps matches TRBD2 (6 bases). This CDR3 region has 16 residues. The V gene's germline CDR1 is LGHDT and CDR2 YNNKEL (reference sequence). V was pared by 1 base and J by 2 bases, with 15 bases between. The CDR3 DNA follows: TGTGCCAGCAGCCAAGCTCTTAGCGGAGCGGCCTACGAGCAGTACTTC. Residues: CASSQALSGAAYEQYF.

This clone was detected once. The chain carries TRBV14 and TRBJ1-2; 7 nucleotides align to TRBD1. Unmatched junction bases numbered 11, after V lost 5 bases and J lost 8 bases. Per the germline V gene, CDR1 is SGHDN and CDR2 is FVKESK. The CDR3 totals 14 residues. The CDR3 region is CASSKQGFGKGYTF. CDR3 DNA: TGTGCCAGCAGCAAACAGGGGTTTGGAAAAGGCTACACCTTC.

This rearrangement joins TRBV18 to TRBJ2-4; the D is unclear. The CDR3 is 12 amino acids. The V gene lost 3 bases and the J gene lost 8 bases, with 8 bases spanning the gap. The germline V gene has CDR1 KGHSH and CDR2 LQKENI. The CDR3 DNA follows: TGTGCCAGCTCACCCCTAGATGACATTCAGTACTTC. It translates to CASSPLDDIQYF.

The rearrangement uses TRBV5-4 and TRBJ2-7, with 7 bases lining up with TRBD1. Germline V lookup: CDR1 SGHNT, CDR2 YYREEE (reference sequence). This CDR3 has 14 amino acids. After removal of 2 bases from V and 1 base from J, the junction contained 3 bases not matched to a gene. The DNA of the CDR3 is TGTGCCAGCAGCTTCCCGGGACAGTCCTACGAGCAGTACTTC. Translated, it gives CASSFPGQSYEQYF.

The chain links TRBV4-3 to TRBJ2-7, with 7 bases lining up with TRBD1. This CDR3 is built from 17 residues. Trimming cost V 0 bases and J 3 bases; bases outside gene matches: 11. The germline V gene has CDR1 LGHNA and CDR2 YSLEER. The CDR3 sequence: CASSQESLRQGDYEQYF. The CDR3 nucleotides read TGCGCCAGCAGCCAAGAATCTTTGCGGCAGGGGGACTACGAGCAGTACTTC.